A single sample gave rise to the 27 T cell receptor beta chains below, sequenced in a study of tumor-infiltrating lymphocytes in oesophageal squamous cell carcinoma. TCRdb re-called the PCR reads with MiXCR, one entry per CDR3 protein. The sample yields 20,000 to 25,000 distinct CDR3 sequences, around 35% seen once. The source material was esophageal tumor tissue. Receptors originate from a male donor with esophageal squamous cell carcinoma.

This chain uses TRBV7-2 with TRBJ2-5; TRBD2 matches at 13 bases. Germline CDR1 is SGHTA and CDR2 is FQGNSA. The CDR3 extends over 18 amino acids. The V and J ends lost 4 bases and 6 bases, in that order; junction bases with no gene match: 14. CDR3 nucleotides: TGTGCCAGCAGCTCGAGGACTAGCGGGGGCCCCACCGTTAAGACCCAGTACTTC. Its translation: CASSSRTSGGPTVKTQYF.

Points on this clonotype: The CDR3 carries no conserved terminal phenylalanine or tryptophan, so it likely arises from a read error. The J gene is TRBJ2-5, the V gene TRBV7-2; 7 nucleotides match TRBD2. The assigned J gene may be wrong: the sequence end matches TRBJ2-1 better. Germline CDR1 and CDR2: SGHTA and FQGNSA. CDR3 length equals 14 residues. CDR3 loop: CASSLSGMVHEQFS. The DNA for the CDR3 is TGTGCCAGCAGCCTAAGCGGGATGGTACACGAGCAGTTCTCC.

Points on this clonotype: Since the CDR3 does not end with the conserved phenylalanine or tryptophan, this likely comes from a read error. The DNA is omitted, as the CDR3 cannot be located on it reliably, and the CDR3 follows TCRdb's listing. V usage is TRBV7-4 and J usage is TRBJ2-6; whether TRBD1, the table's D call, matches the DNA was not checked. Looked up from germline, CDR1 is SGHVT and CDR2 is SQSDAQ. 8 amino acids form the CDR3, both terminal residues included. CDR3: CASSLEGV.

Comments on this clonotype: At one end the junction does not follow the germline gene, possibly because of a read error. The V and J genes are TRBV5-4 and TRBJ1-4, with 8 bases lining up with TRBD1. The CDR3 length is 14 residues. Germline CDR1 and CDR2: SGHNT and YYREEE (reference sequence). The CDR3 DNA follows: TGCGCCAGCAGCTCGACAGGGGCTAATGAAAAACTGTTTTTT. This sequence encodes CASSSTGANEKLFF.

This clonotype was detected only a few times. This chain joins TRBV28 and TRBJ1-2, with a possible D match to TRBD1 (6 bases). The CDR3 is made up of 13 amino acids. The germline gives CDR1 MDHEN, CDR2 SYDVKM. The V end was cut by 6 bases, the J end by 4 bases, with 12 bases between. The CDR3 DNA reads TGTGCCAGCAGGAGCGGACAGTTCTATGGCTACACCTTC. Residues: CASRSGQFYGYTF.

With respect to this clonotype: An end of the junction does not agree with germline; a read error may underlie this. The gene calls are TRBV7-2 and TRBJ1-6; D unresolved. This CDR3 has 17 residues. Germline V lookup: CDR1 SGHTA, CDR2 FQGNSA. The CDR3 region is CAGSLALAGDYQETQYF. The DNA of the CDR3 is TGTGCCGGCAGCTTAGCACTAGCGGGAGACTATCAAGAGACCCAGTACTTT.

The V gene is TRBV24-1, the J gene TRBJ2-1; D uncertain. V was trimmed by 9 bases and J by 2 bases, leaving 7 bases between them. Looked up from germline, CDR1 is KGHDR and CDR2 is SFDVKD. The length of the CDR3 is 12 residues. CDR3 amino acids: CATSEAYNEQFF. Written as DNA, the CDR3 is TGTGCCACCTCAGAGGCCTACAATGAGCAGTTCTTC.

This clonotype was detected ten times or more. V usage is TRBV6-1 and J usage is TRBJ1-1; D is unresolved. There are 13 residues in the CDR3. Germline CDR1 reads MNHNS; CDR2 reads SASEGT. Trimming removed 7 bases from V and 1 base from J, with 10 bases in between. This CDR3 reads CASTGTRNTEAFF. For the CDR3, the DNA is TGTGCCAGCACGGGAACAAGGAACACTGAAGCTTTCTTT.

The sample holds many counts of this clonotype. V usage is TRBV7-2 and J usage is TRBJ1-5, with 7 bases lining up with TRBD1. Germline CDR1 SGHTA, CDR2 FQGNSA. V shed 3 bases, J shed 6 bases, and the junction held 11 bases outside the gene matches. The CDR3 totals 16 residues. In DNA form, the CDR3 reads TGTGCCAGCAGCTTGGTCGAGGGGGCAGCGGGTCAGCCCCAGCATTTT. It is translated as CASSLVEGAAGQPQHF.

The chain recombines TRBV12-3 or TRBV12-4 with TRBJ2-5; possible D gene TRBD1, 6 bases. The DNA matches TRBJ2-1 better at its end, which makes the J call doubtful. The CDR3 covers 14 residues. The DNA of the CDR3 is TGTGCCAGCAGTTTAGACAGGGCCTACAATGAGCAGTTCTTC. Residues: CASSLDRAYNEQFF.

There are many counts of this clonotype. The gene calls are TRBV6-4 and TRBJ1-1, with D hard to call. Germline lookup yields CDR1 MRHNA and CDR2 SNTAGT. V gave up 6 bases and J gave up 3 bases, with 11 bases separating them. CDR3 length equals 13 residues. CDR3 in DNA: TGTGCCAGCAGCCAGGAGATTCACACTGAAGCTTTCTTT. This sequence encodes CASSQEIHTEAFF.

This clonotype has at least ten counts. The chain joins TRBV6-2 or TRBV6-3 to TRBJ2-5; TRBD2 agrees at 11 bases. With 2 bases clipped from V and 11 bases from J, the junction kept 16 bases outside the gene matches. CDR3 size: 17 residues. CDR1 is MNHEY, CDR2 SVGEGT, per germline. Here the CDR3 reads CASSYIAGGPMNNEQYF. The CDR3 DNA reads TGTGCCAGCAGTTACATAGCGGGAGGGCCAATGAACAATGAGCAGTACTTC.

On this clonotype itself: The CDR3 does not end in the conserved phenylalanine or tryptophan, so this is likely a read error. No DNA is shown, since the ends of the CDR3 on it are uncertain; the CDR3 is the one TCRdb lists. The chain combines TRBV5-6 with TRBJ2-1; the table's TRBD1 call for D was not verified on the DNA. The CDR3 region is 15 residues in length, termini included. The germline gives CDR1 SGHDT, CDR2 YYEEEE. The CDR3 here is CASSYPQAYGYTFGS.

Ten or more counts support this clonotype. The V and J genes are TRBV4-2 and TRBJ2-1; 8 bases agree with TRBD2. This CDR3 comprises 16 residues. The V gene's germline CDR1 is LGHNA and CDR2 YNFKEQ. The trim removed 1 base at V and 4 bases at J, leaving 6 bases unmatched. The CDR3 loop is CASSQGSGGFYNEQFF. The DNA of the CDR3 is TGTGCCAGCAGCCAAGGTTCGGGGGGGTTTTACAATGAGCAGTTCTTC.

This clonotype appeared many times. A single base separates this from a much larger clone, so it may be a read error. The chain uses TRBV7-9 and TRBJ2-5; perhaps TRBD1 as D (6 bases). Germline CDR1 is SEHNR and CDR2 is FQNEAQ (reference sequence). This CDR3 contains 14 residues. Between the trimmed V and J ends, which lost 3 bases and 11 bases, there was a span of 19 bases. The CDR3 DNA is TGTGCCAGCAGCTTTGGGACATCCTACAATGAGCAGTACTTC. It codes for CASSFGTSYNEQYF.

A word on this clonotype: The junction does not match germline at one end; this may be a read error. The gene calls are TRBV7-2 and TRBJ2-5, with 10 bases lining up with TRBD2. The DNA end lines up better with TRBJ2-3; the J call may be wrong. Germline-derived CDR1 and CDR2 are SGHTA and FQGNSA. CDR3 length: 15 residues. CDR3 sequence reads: CASRRSSGSKDTQYF. The CDR3 DNA sequence: TGTGCCAGCAGGCGGTCTAGCGGGAGCAAAGATACGCAGTATTTT.

There are many counts of this clonotype. The conserved phenylalanine or tryptophan normally closing the CDR3 is absent here, so this likely arose from a read error. The DNA is left out, because the CDR3 cannot be placed on it with certainty; the CDR3 is given as TCRdb lists it. This chain joins TRBV11-2 and TRBJ2-7; TRBD1, the D gene given by the table, was not confirmed from the DNA. Germline V CDR1 and CDR2: SGHAT, FQNNGV. From its first to its last residue, the CDR3 has 17 amino acids. The CDR3 protein is CASSSTGGFNYGYTFGS.

Details on this clonotype: The final CDR3 position lacks the conserved phenylalanine or tryptophan, pointing to a likely read error. The DNA is omitted, as the CDR3 cannot be located on it reliably, and the CDR3 follows TCRdb's listing. The chain uses TRBV28 and TRBJ2-1; the table's D call TRBD1 went unverified against the DNA. A total of 17 residues make up the CDR3, ends included. Germline lookup yields CDR1 MDHEN and CDR2 SYDVKM. CDR3 residues: CASSYLGGLVDGYTFGS.

This chain uses TRBV7-3 with TRBJ2-2; TRBD1 aligns across 8 bases. Trimming removed 3 bases from V and 7 bases from J; junction bases left unmatched: 4. There are 14 residues in the CDR3. Germline V gene lookup returns CDR1 SGHTA and CDR2 FQGTGA. The CDR3 spells CASSFRGQGGELFF. The CDR3 bases are TGTGCCAGCAGCTTCAGGGGGCAGGGCGGGGAGCTGTTTTTT.

Many counts were recorded for this clonotype. This rearrangement joins TRBV6-2 or TRBV6-3 to TRBJ1-5; TRBD1 matches 9 bases. This CDR3 has 16 residues. Trimming took 0 bases from V and 5 from J; bases not matched to a gene: 5. From germline, CDR1 is MNHEY and CDR2 SVGEGT. The DNA of the CDR3 is TGTGCCAGCAGTTACTCGGGGACAGGGACCGATCAGCCCCAGCATTTT. Its protein product is CASSYSGTGTDQPQHF.

The chain couples TRBV4-1 to TRBJ2-1; either TRBD1 or TRBD2 may fit D (5 bases each). This CDR3 contains 15 residues. The V end was cut by 4 bases, the J end by 12 bases, with 22 bases between. From germline, CDR1 is MGHRA and CDR2 YSYEKL. CDR3 loop: CASSPEGAGWGTQFF. The CDR3 DNA reads as TGCGCCAGCAGCCCCGAGGGAGCAGGTTGGGGGACGCAGTTCTTC.

This clonotype appeared many times. The chain employs TRBV5-1 and TRBJ1-2; D is unresolved. This CDR3 contains 12 residues. Looked up from germline, CDR1 is SGHRS and CDR2 is YFSETQ. Trimming stripped 0 bases from V and 7 bases from J, with 7 bases between. The CDR3: CASSLGQSGYTF. The CDR3 coding sequence is TGCGCCAGCAGCTTGGGTCAGAGTGGCTACACCTTC. Variable domain in full (rest from reference TRBV5-1 and TRBJ1-2): KAGVTQTPRYLIKTRGQQVTLSCSPISGHRSVSWYQQTPGQGLQFLFEYFSETQRNKGNFPGRFSGRQFSNSRSEMNVSTLELGDSALYLCASSLGQSGYTFGSGTRLTVV.

The chain couples TRBV5-1 to TRBJ2-5; no reliable D call. CDR3 size: 12 residues. CDR1 SGHRS and CDR2 YFSETQ come from the germline V gene. V was trimmed by 0 bases and J by 11 bases, leaving 11 bases between them. The CDR3, as DNA: TGCGCCAGCAGCTTGGCCGGCAATGAGCAGTACTTC. Amino acids: CASSLAGNEQYF.

The chain recombines TRBV5-3 with TRBJ2-5; maybe TRBD2 (6 bases). TRBV5-3 is designated an ORF whose function remains uncertain. The ends were cut back, 8 bases at V and 7 bases at J, with 21 bases in the middle. This CDR3 is built from 14 residues. The CDR3 sequence: CASSQRGLSGTQYF. The CDR3 DNA sequence: TGTGCCAGCAGCCAACGGGGACTTAGCGGGACCCAGTACTTC.

The chain links TRBV24-1 to TRBJ2-5, with 10 positions matching TRBD1. The J call could be wrong; TRBJ2-1 is a better fit for the DNA end. This CDR3 contains 19 residues. The germline gives CDR1 KGHDR, CDR2 SFDVKD. CDR3 sequence reads: CATSGTTGYGTGAYNEQFF. Written as DNA, the CDR3 is TGTGCCACCAGTGGGACCACAGGCTACGGGACAGGGGCCTACAATGAGCAGTTCTTC.

This clonotype was detected many times. The junction and the germline gene differ at one end; a read error may be behind it. V usage is TRBV5-4 and J usage is TRBJ2-7; 11 nucleotides agree with TRBD2. CDR1 SGHNT and CDR2 YYREEE come from the germline V gene (reference sequence). This CDR3 region has 16 residues. CDR3 loop: CASRAGTSGPSYEQYF. Here the CDR3 DNA reads TGCGCCAGCAGAGCCGGGACTAGCGGCCCCTCCTACGAGCAGTACTTC. Full variable domain (remainder filled in from reference TRBV5-4 and TRBJ2-7): ETGVTQSPTHLIKTRGQQVTLRCSSQSGHNTVSWYQQALGQGPQFIFQYYREEENGRGNFPPRFSGLQFPNYSSELNVNALELDDSALYLCASRAGTSGPSYEQYFGPGTRLTVT.

This clonotype was detected ten times or more. One junction end does not reproduce the germline sequence, and a read error may be involved. The rearrangement joins TRBV5-4 to TRBJ2-7, with D possibly TRBD1 on 5 matching bases. This CDR3 has 13 residues. Germline V gene sequence: CDR1 SGHNT, CDR2 YYREEE (reference sequence). The CDR3 loop is CASGVVGVHEQYF. CDR3 nucleotide sequence: TGCGCCAGTGGGGTGGTAGGGGTCCACGAGCAGTACTTC.